The rows below give T cell receptor beta chains drawn from one sample of a study of technical replicates of blood from a handful of donors. Sequencing was performed with immunoSEQ multiplex PCR; in TCRdb, only in-frame clones are kept and a portion is missing. Found here are around 75,000 clones, around nine tenths of them singletons; the top ten hold roughly 0.27%. The sample was T cells isolated from PBMCs. The receptors were gathered from a human donor in good health. CDR3s leave out the opening cysteine and the closing phenylalanine or tryptophan.

>11|TRBJ1-2|TRBV6-5
ASSYSTVYGYT
>13|TRBJ1-2|TRBV2
ASKTEAGDNYGYT
>18|TRBJ2-2|TRBV10-2
ASSEPVSWGDRVNTGELF
>13|TRBJ2-1|TRBV12-5
ASGELAGVTNEQF
>13|TRBJ1-1|TRBV4-1
ASSPLGAANTEAF
>14|TRBJ2-1|TRBV4-1
ASSQRSGRALNEQF
>10|TRBJ2-7|TRBV19
ASSMAGDEQY
>16|TRBJ1-1|TRBV10-1
ASSGTPGQGVGNTEAF
>16|TRBJ1-1|TRBV11-2
ASSLAKVGDRRQTEAF
>11|TRBJ1-5|TRBV28
ASSPRGAQPQH
>11|TRBJ1-4|TRBV30
AWSPTLSEKLF
>10|TRBJ2-7|TRBV11-2
ASSMGPSPQY
>16|TRBJ2-3|TRBV4-1
ASSRRFGSSERTDTQY
>12|TRBJ1-1|TRBV6-1
ASSELGAAWGAF
>11|TRBJ2-7|TRBV10-2
ASSVAGGPEQY
>12|TRBJ1-4|TRBV25-1
ASSLGRGNEKLF
>11|TRBJ1-1|TRBV6-1
ASSEKGRIEAF
>13|TRBJ2-7|TRBV21-1
ASSCDRERAYEQY
>14|TRBJ2-3|TRBV4-2
ASSPGLAGGPDTQY
>11|TRBJ1-2|TRBV5-4
ASSLPQAYGYT
>14|TRBJ2-7|TRBV5-4
ASSLGRSGSYYEQY
>17|TRBJ2-2|TRBV12-5
ASGLVSSGTKLNTGELF
>15|TRBJ2-1|TRBV6-1
ASSDLSGTSPYNEQF
>14|TRBJ2-3|TRBV7-8
ASSRTGFPSADTQY
>14|TRBJ2-3|TRBV5-1
ASSLAGLAGTDTQY
>13|TRBJ1-3|TRBV5-1
ASSSADNSGNTIY
>10|TRBJ2-1|TRBV30
AWSWSNNEQF
>11|TRBJ2-4|TRBV18
ASSTDSQNIQY
>14|TRBJ2-7|TRBV7-9
ASSPPGLAGAYEQY
>13|TRBJ2-3|TRBV10-3
AIRGTSERTDTQY
>10|TRBJ1-2|TRBV28
ASSLKLYGYT
>11|TRBJ1-2|TRBV28
ASSPGTVHGYT
>15|TRBJ1-1|TRBV15
ATSRAPGVQWNTEAF
>10|TRBJ2-5|TRBV6-1
ASSPPGKTQY
>13|TRBJ1-2|TRBV2
ASSEAGRGNYGYT
>10|TRBJ1-5|TRBV28
ASNRGGQPQH
>15|TRBJ2-5|TRBV18
ASSPRELLAGPETQY
>16|TRBJ2-7|TRBV5-6
ASSRKAGDWGAPYEQY
>13|TRBJ2-4|TRBV6-1
ASSHVGLPKNIQY
>13|TRBJ1-5|TRBV19
ASSIVAYSNQPQH
>13|TRBJ1-5|TRBV21-1
ASSKSGGGNQPQH
>10|TRBJ1-1|TRBV19
ASSIWGSEAF
>11|TRBJ2-5|TRBV19
ASNIHSQETQY
>12|TRBJ2-5|TRBV11-2
ASRGSGGPETQY
>13|TRBJ1-1|TRBV4-1
ASSRGGSINTEAF
>11|TRBJ2-5|TRBV14
ASSQDLLETQY
>12|TRBJ1-5|TRBV9
ASSADSNNQPQH
>12|TRBJ2-7|TRBV27
ASSYRDNLYEQY
>13|TRBJ1-3|TRBV5-1
ASSLFGGSGNTIY
>12|TRBJ2-3|TRBV30
AWNVAGGLGTQY
>11|TRBJ2-2|TRBV29-1
SVERFSAGELF
>13|TRBJ2-1|TRBV5-4
ASSLTIAGGNEQF
>12|TRBJ2-2|TRBV19
ASSTGQGSGELF
>15|TRBJ1-4|TRBV9
ASSPGLLGGGSEKLF